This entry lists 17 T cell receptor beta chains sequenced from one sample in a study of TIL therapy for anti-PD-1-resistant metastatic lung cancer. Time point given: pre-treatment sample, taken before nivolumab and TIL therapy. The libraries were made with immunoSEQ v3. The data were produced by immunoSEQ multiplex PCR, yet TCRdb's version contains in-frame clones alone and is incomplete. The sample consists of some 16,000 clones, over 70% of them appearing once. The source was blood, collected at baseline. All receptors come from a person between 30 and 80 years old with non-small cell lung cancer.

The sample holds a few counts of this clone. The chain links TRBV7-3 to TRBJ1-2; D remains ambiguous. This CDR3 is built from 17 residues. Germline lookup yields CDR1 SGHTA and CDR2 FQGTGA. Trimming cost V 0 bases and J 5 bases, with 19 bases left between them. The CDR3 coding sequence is TGTGCCAGCAGCTTAACAGTCGGCAGGACCTCCATGTATGGCTACACCTTC. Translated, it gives CASSLTVGRTSMYGYTF.

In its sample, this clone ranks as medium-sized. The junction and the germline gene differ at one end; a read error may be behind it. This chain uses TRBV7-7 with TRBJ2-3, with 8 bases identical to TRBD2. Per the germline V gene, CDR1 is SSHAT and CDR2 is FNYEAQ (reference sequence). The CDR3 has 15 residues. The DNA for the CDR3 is TGTGCTAGCAGCAAACTAGCGGCTAGCACAGATACGCAGTATTTT. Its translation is CASSKLAASTDTQYF.

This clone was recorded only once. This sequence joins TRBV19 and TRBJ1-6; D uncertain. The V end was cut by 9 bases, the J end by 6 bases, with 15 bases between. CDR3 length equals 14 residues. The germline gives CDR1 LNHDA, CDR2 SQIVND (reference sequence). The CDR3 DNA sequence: TGTGCCAGCGAGCCCCGGGCAACTAATTCACCCCTCCACTTT. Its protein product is CASEPRATNSPLHF.

CDR3 DNA: TGTGCCACCAGCAGAGGGGAACTAGCGGCCGCCCATGAGCAGTTCTTC. Its protein product is CATSRGELAAAHEQFF. The chain is built from TRBV15 and TRBJ2-1; TRBD2 matches at 8 bases. Per germline, CDR1 LNHNV and CDR2 YYDKDF (reference sequence). V trimming: 1 base; J trimming: 8 bases; junction bases outside the gene matches: 10. The CDR3 runs 16 residues. Full variable domain (missing parts from reference TRBV15 and TRBJ2-1): DAMVIQNPRYQVTQFGKPVTLSCSQTLNHNVMYWYQQKSSQAPKLLFHYYDKDFNNEADTPDNFQSRRPNTSFCFLDIRSPGLGDTAMYLCATSRGELAAAHEQFFGPGTRLTVL.

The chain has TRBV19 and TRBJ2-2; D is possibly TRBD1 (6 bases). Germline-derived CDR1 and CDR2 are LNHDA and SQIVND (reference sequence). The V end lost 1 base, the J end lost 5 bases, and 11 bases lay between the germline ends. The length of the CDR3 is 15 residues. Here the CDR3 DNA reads TGTGCCAGTAGTATAGTAACAGGGAATACCGGGGAGCTGTTTTTT. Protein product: CASSIVTGNTGELFF.

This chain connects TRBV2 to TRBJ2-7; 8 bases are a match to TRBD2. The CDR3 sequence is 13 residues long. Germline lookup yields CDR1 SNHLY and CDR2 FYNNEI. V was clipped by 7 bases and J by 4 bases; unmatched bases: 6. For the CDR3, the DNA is TGTGCCAGCAAACTCAGCGGGGGATACGAGCAGTACTTC. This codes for CASKLSGGYEQYF.

CDR3 coding DNA: TGTGCCAGCAGCTCAGACCCGGGACAGGGACAAGAGACCCAGTACTTC. Translated: CASSSDPGQGQETQYF. The chain has TRBV7-9 and TRBJ2-5, with 9 bases aligning to TRBD1. The trim removed 4 bases at V and 2 bases at J, leaving 8 bases unmatched. Germline CDR1 is SEHNR and CDR2 is FQNEAQ (reference sequence). The CDR3 is made up of 16 amino acids.

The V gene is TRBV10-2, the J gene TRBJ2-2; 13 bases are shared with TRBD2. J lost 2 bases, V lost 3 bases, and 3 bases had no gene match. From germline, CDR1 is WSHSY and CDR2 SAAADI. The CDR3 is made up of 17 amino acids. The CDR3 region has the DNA TGCGCCAGCAGTGAACTAGCGGGGGGGATCAACACCGGGGAGCTGTTTTTT. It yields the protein CASSELAGGINTGELFF.

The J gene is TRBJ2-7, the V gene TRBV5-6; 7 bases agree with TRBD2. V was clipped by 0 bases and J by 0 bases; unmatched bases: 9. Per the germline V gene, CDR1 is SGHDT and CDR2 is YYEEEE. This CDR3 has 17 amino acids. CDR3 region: CASSLVSGTRSSYEQYF. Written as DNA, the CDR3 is TGTGCCAGCAGCTTGGTGAGCGGGACGAGGAGCTCCTACGAGCAGTACTTC.

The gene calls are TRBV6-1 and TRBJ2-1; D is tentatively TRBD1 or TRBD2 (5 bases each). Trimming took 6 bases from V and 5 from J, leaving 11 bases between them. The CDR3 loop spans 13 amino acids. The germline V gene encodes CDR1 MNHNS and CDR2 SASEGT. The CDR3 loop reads CASRSGANNEQFF. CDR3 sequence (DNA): TGTGCCAGCAGGTCCGGGGCAAACAATGAGCAGTTCTTC.

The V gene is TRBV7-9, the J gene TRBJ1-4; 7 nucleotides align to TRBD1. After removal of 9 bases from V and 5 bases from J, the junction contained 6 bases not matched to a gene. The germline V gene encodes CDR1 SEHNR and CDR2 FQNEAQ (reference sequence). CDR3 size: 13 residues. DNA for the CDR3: TGTGCCAGTGGGGACAGCGAGAATGAAAAACTGTTTTTT. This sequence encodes CASGDSENEKLFF.

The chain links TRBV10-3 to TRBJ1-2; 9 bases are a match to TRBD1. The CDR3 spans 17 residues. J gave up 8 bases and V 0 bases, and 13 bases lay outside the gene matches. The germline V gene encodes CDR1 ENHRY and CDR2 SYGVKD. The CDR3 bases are TGTGCCATCAGTGAGTCGCTCCAGGGAATACAGGGGGCGGGCTACACCTTC. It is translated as CAISESLQGIQGAGYTF.

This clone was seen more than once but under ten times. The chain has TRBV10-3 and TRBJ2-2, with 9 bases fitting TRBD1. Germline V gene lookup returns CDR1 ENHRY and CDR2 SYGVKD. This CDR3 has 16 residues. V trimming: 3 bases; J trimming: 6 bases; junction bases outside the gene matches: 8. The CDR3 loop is CAISEFTGGGPGELFF. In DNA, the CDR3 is TGTGCCATCAGTGAATTCACAGGGGGCGGTCCCGGGGAGCTGTTTTTT.

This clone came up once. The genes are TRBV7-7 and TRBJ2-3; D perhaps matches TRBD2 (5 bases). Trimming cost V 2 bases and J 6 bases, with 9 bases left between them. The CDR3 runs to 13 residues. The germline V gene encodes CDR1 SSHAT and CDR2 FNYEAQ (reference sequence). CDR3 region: CASSLTREDTQYF. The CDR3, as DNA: TGTGCCAGCAGCTTAACTAGAGAGGATACGCAGTATTTT.

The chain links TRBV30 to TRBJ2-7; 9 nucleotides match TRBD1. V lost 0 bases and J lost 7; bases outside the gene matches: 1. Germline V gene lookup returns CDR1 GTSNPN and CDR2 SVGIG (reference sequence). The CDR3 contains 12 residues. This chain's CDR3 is CAWSVQGAEQYF. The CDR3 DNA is TGTGCCTGGAGTGTACAGGGGGCTGAGCAGTACTTC.

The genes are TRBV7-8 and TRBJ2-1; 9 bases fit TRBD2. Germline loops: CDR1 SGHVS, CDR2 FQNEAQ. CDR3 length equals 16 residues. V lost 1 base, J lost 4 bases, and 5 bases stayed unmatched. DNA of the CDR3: TGTGCCAGCAGCTTAGTAGGCGGGAGGGGGTACAATGAGCAGTTCTTC. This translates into CASSLVGGRGYNEQFF.

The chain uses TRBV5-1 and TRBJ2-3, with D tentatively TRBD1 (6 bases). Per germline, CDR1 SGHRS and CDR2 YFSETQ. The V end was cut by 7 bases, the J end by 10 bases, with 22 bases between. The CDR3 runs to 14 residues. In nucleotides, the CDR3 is TGCGCCAGCTGCCGGGACATCAATCTTAGCGCGCAGTATTTT. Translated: CASCRDINLSAQYF.